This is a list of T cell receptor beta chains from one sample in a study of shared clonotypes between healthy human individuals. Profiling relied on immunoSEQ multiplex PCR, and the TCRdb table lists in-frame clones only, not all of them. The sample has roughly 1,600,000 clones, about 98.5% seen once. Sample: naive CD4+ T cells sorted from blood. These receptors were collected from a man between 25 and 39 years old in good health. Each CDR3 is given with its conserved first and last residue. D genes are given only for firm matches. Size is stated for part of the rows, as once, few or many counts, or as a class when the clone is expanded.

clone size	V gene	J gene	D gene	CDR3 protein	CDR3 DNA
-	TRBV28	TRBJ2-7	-	CASSPGPYEQYF	TGTGCCAGCAGTCCGGGGCCTTACGAGCAGTACTTC
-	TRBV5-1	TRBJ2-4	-	CASSVGEAKNIQYF	TGCGCCAGCAGCGTAGGAGAAGCCAAAAACATTCAGTACTTC
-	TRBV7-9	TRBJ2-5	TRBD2	CASSWEGLETQYF	TGTGCCAGCAGCTGGGAGGGATTAGAGACCCAGTACTTC
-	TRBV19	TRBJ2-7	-	CASSAYRDTSYEQYF	TGTGCCAGTAGCGCATACCGGGACACGTCCTACGAGCAGTACTTC
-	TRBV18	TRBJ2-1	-	CASSLELASQSYNEQFF	TGTGCCAGCTCACTAGAACTAGCTTCCCAATCCTACAATGAGCAGTTCTTC
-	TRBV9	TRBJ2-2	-	CASSVEARASTGELFF	TGTGCCAGCAGCGTAGAGGCCCGCGCATCCACCGGGGAGCTGTTTTTT
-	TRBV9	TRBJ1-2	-	CASSLQTTNYGYTF	TGTGCCAGCAGCCTCCAAACGACTAACTATGGCTACACCTTC
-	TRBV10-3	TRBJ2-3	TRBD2	CATGGVSTDTQYF	TGTGCCACCGGGGGGGTTAGCACAGATACGCAGTATTTT
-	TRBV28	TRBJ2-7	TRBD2	CASSPTGRSYEQYF	TGTGCCAGCAGCCCGACCGGGAGGTCCTACGAGCAGTACTTC
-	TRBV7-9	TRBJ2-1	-	CASSRLGESSYNEQFF	TGTGCCAGCAGCCGATTGGGCGAGAGCTCCTACAATGAGCAGTTCTTC
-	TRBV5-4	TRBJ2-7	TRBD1	CASSPARRDSSYEQYF	TGTGCCAGCAGCCCGGCTCGCCGGGACAGTTCCTACGAGCAGTACTTC
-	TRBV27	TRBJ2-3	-	CASSLSGGDGDTQYF	TGTGCCAGCAGTTTATCTGGCGGGGATGGGGATACGCAGTATTTT
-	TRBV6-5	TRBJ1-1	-	CASSPMVETEAFF	TGTGCCAGCAGCCCTATGGTGGAAACTGAAGCTTTCTTT
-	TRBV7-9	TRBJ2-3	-	CASSSYPMDTQYF	TGTGCCAGCAGCTCCTACCCTATGGATACGCAGTATTTT
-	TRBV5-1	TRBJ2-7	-	CASSSGRVTYEQYF	TGCGCCAGCAGCAGCGGGCGGGTAACCTACGAGCAGTACTTC
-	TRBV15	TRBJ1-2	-	CATSRDPGSYGYTF	TGTGCCACCAGCAGAGATCCGGGATCTTATGGCTACACCTTC
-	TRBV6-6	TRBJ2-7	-	CASSIGRDASSYEQYF	TGTGCCAGCAGTATTGGGCGGGACGCGAGCTCCTACGAGCAGTACTTC
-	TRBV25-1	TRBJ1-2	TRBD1	CASSESLGDSYYGYTF	TGTGCCAGCAGTGAATCTCTAGGGGACAGCTACTATGGCTACACCTTC
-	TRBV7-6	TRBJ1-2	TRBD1	CASSLGRGTGDNYGYTF	TGTGCCAGCAGCTTAGGGCGGGGGACAGGGGATAACTATGGCTACACCTTC
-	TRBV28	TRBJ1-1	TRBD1	CASSPGGWIPNTEAFF	TGTGCCAGCAGTCCAGGGGGATGGATTCCAAACACTGAAGCTTTCTTT
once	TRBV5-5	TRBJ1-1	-	CASRRGGMVTEAFF	TGTGCCAGCAGGCGGGGTGGGATGGTTACTGAAGCTTTCTTT
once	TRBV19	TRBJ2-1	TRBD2	CASSLLAGGNEQFF	TGTGCCAGTAGTCTACTAGCGGGTGGCAATGAGCAGTTCTTC
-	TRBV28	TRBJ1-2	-	CASSLENYGYTF	TGTGCCAGCAGTCTGGAAAACTATGGCTACACCTTC
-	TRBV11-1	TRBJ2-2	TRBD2	CASTRTRNGELFF	TGTGCCAGCACCCGGACTAGGAACGGGGAGCTGTTTTTT
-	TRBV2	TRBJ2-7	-	CASSVTYEQYF	TGTGCCAGCAGTGTAACCTACGAGCAGTACTTC
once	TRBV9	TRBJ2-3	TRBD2	CASSVAPSGRGTDTQYF	TGTGCCAGCAGCGTAGCCCCTAGCGGGAGGGGTACAGATACGCAGTATTTT
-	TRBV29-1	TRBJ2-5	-	CSAQGGLSRTQYF	TGCAGCGCCCAGGGGGGCCTAAGTAGGACCCAGTACTTC
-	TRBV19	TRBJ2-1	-	CASSTRGNEQFF	TGTGCCAGTAGTACCCGAGGCAATGAGCAGTTCTTC
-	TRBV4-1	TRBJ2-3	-	CASSQDGTGRSTDTQYF	TGCGCCAGCAGCCAAGATGGGACCGGGAGAAGCACAGATACGCAGTATTTT
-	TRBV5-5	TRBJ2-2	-	CASTLRLEVRTGELFF	TGTGCCAGCACCCTTAGACTAGAAGTCCGGACCGGGGAGCTGTTTTTT
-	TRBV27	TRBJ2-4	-	CASMGQGNKNIQYF	TGTGCCAGCATGGGGCAGGGGAACAAAAACATTCAGTACTTC